The 10 T cell receptor beta chains presented below share a single source sample, sequenced in a study of response to subunit inactivated influenza vaccine. One entry per CDR3 protein results from TCRdb running MiXCR on the RT-PCR reads. This repertoire shows 450,000 to 600,000 distinct CDR3 sequences, less than 8% found once; its top ten account for 13%. The source was PBMCs from blood, collected approximately 25 months after vaccination. These receptors all stem from a man aged 50-75 years who received an inactivated influenza vaccine.

This clonotype was observed a handful of times. The chain combines TRBV12-3 or TRBV12-4 with TRBJ2-2; 9 bases are a match to TRBD2. The CDR3 has 17 residues. Trimming took 5 bases from V and 1 from J; bases not matched to a gene: 8. The DNA for the CDR3 is TGTGCCAGCAGTCCTGAGTCGCGGGGGGGGAACACCGGGGAGCTGTTTTTT. Translating gives CASSPESRGGNTGELFF.

CDR3 amino acids: CASSSVAGDYEQYF. The CDR3, as DNA: TGTGCCAGCAGCTCCGTAGCGGGGGATTACGAGCAGTACTTC. V gene TRBV7-2 combines with J gene TRBJ2-7; 9 nucleotides match TRBD2. CDR1 is SGHTA, CDR2 FQGNSA, per germline. The trim removed 4 bases at V and 4 bases at J, leaving 5 bases unmatched. CDR3 size: 14 residues.

This clonotype was counted many times. V usage is TRBV7-9 and J usage is TRBJ1-2, with D perhaps matching TRBD1 (6 bases). In germline, CDR1 is SEHNR, CDR2 FQNEAQ (reference sequence). The CDR3 has 13 amino acids. V lost 4 bases to trimming and J lost 7 bases, with 13 bases between them. Here the CDR3 reads CASSSQTGGGYTF. The CDR3 coding sequence is TGTGCCAGCAGCTCTCAGACAGGCGGTGGCTACACCTTC.

The V gene is TRBV27, the J gene TRBJ1-2, with TRBD1 matching over 7 bases. Looked up from germline, CDR1 is MNHEY and CDR2 is SMNVEV (reference sequence). The CDR3 loop spans 14 amino acids. V was clipped by 3 bases and J by 7 bases; unmatched bases: 8. The CDR3 is CASSLAEGAGGYTF. CDR3 nucleotide sequence: TGTGCCAGCAGTTTGGCCGAGGGGGCAGGTGGCTACACCTTC.

V is TRBV5-1 and J is TRBJ2-1; D is unresolved. Germline assignment: CDR1 SGHRS and CDR2 YFSETQ. This CDR3 spans 12 amino acids. Trimming pared 7 bases from V and 6 bases from J, leaving 11 bases between. CDR3 sequence reads: CASAWEGNEQFF. The CDR3 nucleotides are TGCGCCAGCGCCTGGGAAGGCAATGAGCAGTTCTTC.

This clonotype was observed a few times. The rearrangement joins TRBV11-2 to TRBJ2-5, with D perhaps given as TRBD1 or TRBD2 (7 bases each). Trimming stripped 3 bases from V and 5 bases from J, with 19 bases between. Germline values: CDR1 SGHAT, CDR2 FQNNGV. This CDR3 contains 16 residues. As DNA, the CDR3 is TGTGCCAGCAGCTTGGGGGGGACAGTCTTAACGGAGACCCAGTACTTC. As protein: CASSLGGTVLTETQYF.

This clonotype was detected only a few times. The CDR3 DNA reads TGCAGCGTTAGGACAGCCGACACAGATACGCAGTATTTT. Residues: CSVRTADTDTQYF. The gene calls are TRBV29-1 and TRBJ2-3; perhaps TRBD1 as D (6 bases). The CDR3 totals 13 residues. Trimming cost V 5 bases and J 2 bases, with 11 bases left between them. Germline CDR1 is SQVTM and CDR2 is ANQGSEA.

This clonotype has only a few counts. V is TRBV5-6 and J is TRBJ1-1, with a possible D match to TRBD1 (6 bases). This CDR3 spans 19 amino acids. V lost 1 base, J lost 1 base, and 23 bases lay in between. Germline V gives CDR1 SGHDT, CDR2 YYEEEE. This CDR3 is CASSLFSQNGQFSNTEAFF. The DNA of the CDR3 is TGTGCCAGCAGCTTGTTCTCCCAAAACGGACAGTTTTCGAACACTGAAGCTTTCTTT.

The sample holds a few counts of this clonotype. V and J are TRBV19 and TRBJ1-2, with D possibly TRBD1 on 5 matching bases. CDR3 length: 14 residues. The germline CDR1 and CDR2 sequences are LNHDA and SQIVND (reference sequence). V was clipped by 2 bases and J by 7 bases, with 14 bases between them. CDR3 residues: CASSILGGEGGYTF. CDR3 coding DNA: TGTGCCAGTAGTATACTCGGAGGGGAAGGTGGCTACACCTTC.

V gene TRBV29-1 combines with J gene TRBJ2-3; TRBD2 aligns across 8 bases. With V trimmed by 7 bases and J by 2 bases, 8 bases remained unmatched. CDR1 SQVTM and CDR2 ANQGSEA come from the germline V gene. The CDR3 spans 14 residues. For the CDR3, the DNA is TGCAGCGCCTATAGCGGGGCTACCACAGATACGCAGTATTTT. It codes for CSAYSGATTDTQYF.